This passage covers 28 T cell receptor beta chains from one sample sequenced in a study of T cell repertoires in cytomegalovirus infection. These TCRs are of unknown antigen specificity. In TCRdb, the reads were re-called with MiXCR into one record per CDR3 protein. The table shows about 220,000 distinct CDR3 sequences, with around 40% occurring only once. This material consisted of CD8+ T cells from cultured PBMCs, taken from culture after CMV antigen stimulation. The receptors here all came from a human donor in good health (CMV status not recorded). Some clones in this sample may be carry-over from other donors' samples.

This clonotype is a singleton in its sample. This chain connects TRBV3-1 to TRBJ2-2; the match to TRBD2 covers 11 bases. Looked up from germline, CDR1 is LGHDT and CDR2 is YNNKEL (reference sequence). The CDR3 sequence is 20 residues long. Germline trimming cut 1 base from V and 0 bases from J; bases unmatched to any gene: 10. The CDR3 reads CASSQVFGLAGLANTGELFF. CDR3 DNA: TGTGCCAGCAGCCAAGTCTTCGGACTAGCGGGCCTCGCGAACACCGGGGAGCTGTTTTTT.

The chain is built from TRBV5-1 and TRBJ2-2, with D perhaps being TRBD1 or TRBD2 (5 bases each). Trimming cost V 4 bases and J 8 bases, with 18 bases left between them. CDR1 is SGHRS and CDR2 is YFSETQ in the germline V gene. This CDR3 is 15 amino acids long. The CDR3, as DNA: TGCGCCAGCAGCCCCCGGGACGGAGCAGGAGGGGAGCTGTTTTTT. Protein: CASSPRDGAGGELFF.

This clonotype has more than one count but fewer than ten. The genes are TRBV7-9 and TRBJ1-2, with 8 bases matching TRBD1. CDR1 and CDR2 from the germline V gene are SEHNR and FQNEAQ (reference sequence). The CDR3 consists of 12 residues. The V and J ends lost 5 bases and 8 bases, in that order; junction bases with no gene match: 4. The CDR3 DNA reads as TGTGCCAGCAGCCAGGGACAGGAAGGCTACACCTTC. The encoded protein is CASSQGQEGYTF.

The chain links TRBV7-8 to TRBJ2-4, with a tentative D call TRBD2 (5 bases). CDR1 SGHVS and CDR2 FQNEAQ come from the germline V gene. V was clipped by 4 bases and J by 1 base, with 14 bases between them. This CDR3 has 16 residues. As DNA, the CDR3 is TGTGCCAGCAGCTCCGGGAACCTAGGGGCCAAAAACATTCAGTACTTC. It is translated as CASSSGNLGAKNIQYF.

The rearrangement links TRBV7-9 to TRBJ2-5; 13 positions match TRBD2. Germline values: CDR1 SEHNR, CDR2 FQNEAQ (reference sequence). The V segment lost 4 bases and the J segment 5 bases; nucleotides outside the gene matches: 4. The CDR3 spans 15 residues. Written as DNA, the CDR3 is TGTGCCAGCAGCTCCGTACTAGCGGGAGGGGAGACCCAGTACTTC. This gives the protein CASSSVLAGGETQYF. Filled out from reference TRBV7-9 and TRBJ2-5, the complete variable domain reads DTGVSQNPRHKITKRGQNVTFRCDPISEHNRLYWYRQTLGQGPEFLTYFQNEAQLEKSRLLSDRFSAERPKGSFSTLEIQRTEQGDSAMYLCASSSVLAGGETQYFGPGTRLLVL.

The chain has TRBV7-6 and TRBJ1-2; the D is unclear. The ends were cut back, 3 bases at V and 6 bases at J, with 11 bases in the middle. Germline assignment: CDR1 SGHVS and CDR2 FNYEAQ. The CDR3 contains 13 residues. The CDR3 region has the DNA TGTGCCAGCAGCTTCGCGGCTAGCGATGGCTACACCTTC. Encoded protein: CASSFAASDGYTF.

The genes are TRBV11-2 and TRBJ2-5; D possibly corresponds to TRBD1 (6 bases). The germline gives CDR1 SGHAT, CDR2 FQNNGV. The V gene lost 6 bases and the J gene lost 5 bases, with 16 bases spanning the gap. The CDR3 contains 14 residues. The CDR3 DNA sequence: TGTGCCAGCAGACCTGCAGGGGCAGCCGAGACCCAGTACTTC. Protein sequence: CASRPAGAAETQYF.

The chain combines TRBV7-2 with TRBJ2-7; D gene unclear. The V end was cut by 5 bases, the J end by 6 bases, with 14 bases between. Germline assignment: CDR1 SGHTA and CDR2 FQGNSA. The CDR3 loop spans 13 amino acids. CDR3 bases: TGTGCCAGCAGCCCCCTCCCATTAGGCGAGCAGTACTTC. Amino acids: CASSPLPLGEQYF.

This clonotype was detected many times. The J gene is TRBJ1-2, the V gene TRBV7-2; D gene ambiguous. Germline V gene data show CDR1 as SGHTA and CDR2 as FQGNSA. This CDR3 spans 16 amino acids. V was cut by 2 bases and J by 3 bases, with 16 bases left in between. The CDR3 DNA is TGTGCCAGCAGCTTAAGACTCGGAGGTTTATACTATGGCTACACCTTC. Residues: CASSLRLGGLYYGYTF.

The rearrangement links TRBV4-2 to TRBJ2-3, with 11 bases lining up with TRBD2. This CDR3 spans 16 amino acids. With V trimmed by 4 bases and J by 4 bases, 7 bases remained unmatched. Looked up from germline, CDR1 is LGHNA and CDR2 is YNFKEQ. In DNA form, the CDR3 reads TGTGCCAGCAGCCCACTTAGCGGGAGGGTACCAGATACGCAGTATTTT. Residues: CASSPLSGRVPDTQYF.

The chain links TRBV27 to TRBJ1-2, with TRBD1 identical over 9 bases. Germline V gene data show CDR1 as MNHEY and CDR2 as SMNVEV (reference sequence). The ends lost 5 bases at V and 4 bases at J; junction bases unmatched: 8. This CDR3 has 15 amino acids. The CDR3 DNA reads TGTGCCAGCAGTCCACAGGGACAGGGAGGCTATGGCTACACCTTC. Amino acids: CASSPQGQGGYGYTF.

This clonotype appeared many times. This sequence joins TRBV7-6 and TRBJ2-2; tentative D call: TRBD2 (5 bases). Germline lookup yields CDR1 SGHVS and CDR2 FNYEAQ. The CDR3 is 17 residues long. V dropped 0 bases and J dropped 0 bases, with 11 bases sitting between them. CDR3 sequence: CASSLARAGANTGELFF. The CDR3 DNA is TGTGCCAGCAGCTTAGCGCGGGCGGGTGCGAACACCGGGGAGCTGTTTTTT.

The J gene is TRBJ2-2, the V gene TRBV6-5, with D hard to call. The CDR3 covers 11 residues. Per germline, CDR1 MNHEY and CDR2 SVGAGI. With 8 bases removed from V and 8 bases from J, the gap between germline ends came to 9 bases. The CDR3 region is CASRLMGELFF. The CDR3 nucleotides are TGTGCCAGCCGTTTGATGGGGGAGCTGTTTTTT.

The sample holds a few counts of this clonotype. The V call is TRBV12-3 or TRBV12-4, the J call TRBJ1-2, with TRBD1 identical over 7 bases. Trimming removed 5 bases from V and 4 bases from J; junction bases left unmatched: 13. The CDR3 runs to 16 residues. CDR3 coding DNA: TGTGCCAGCAGTCCGCCCGGGACAGAAAGGGGCTATGGCTACACCTTC. Its protein is CASSPPGTERGYGYTF.

The chain carries TRBV27 and TRBJ1-2, with 8 nucleotides matching TRBD1. V lost 5 bases and J lost 3; bases outside the gene matches: 8. The CDR3 consists of 15 residues. Looked up from germline, CDR1 is MNHEY and CDR2 is SMNVEV (reference sequence). In nucleotides, the CDR3 is TGTGCCAGCAGTCCGGGGACAGGCCCCTACTATGGCTACACCTTC. Residues: CASSPGTGPYYGYTF.

The chain carries TRBV6-5 and TRBJ2-1; tentative D call: TRBD2 (7 bases). This CDR3 comprises 13 residues. The germline gives CDR1 MNHEY, CDR2 SVGAGI. The V and J ends lost 2 bases and 9 bases respectively, with 11 bases between them. The CDR3 sequence: CASSYGGGVEQFF. The DNA of the CDR3 is TGTGCCAGCAGTTACGGCGGGGGCGTTGAGCAGTTCTTC.

V is TRBV28 and J is TRBJ2-4; D is unclear. V was shortened by 5 bases and J by 1 base, with 18 bases between the two germline ends. CDR1 MDHEN and CDR2 SYDVKM come from the germline V gene. The CDR3 covers 17 residues. CDR3 sequence: CASSPLTATVAKNIQYF. CDR3 DNA: TGTGCCAGCAGTCCTTTGACTGCAACCGTGGCCAAAAACATTCAGTACTTC.

This clonotype was seen ten or more times. CDR3 coding DNA: TGTGCCAGCAGCTGGACTAGCGTCCCGGGGGAGCTGTTTTTT. It encodes CASSWTSVPGELFF. The rearrangement links TRBV5-4 to TRBJ2-2; 9 nucleotides agree with TRBD2. Germline V CDR1 and CDR2: SGHNT, YYREEE (reference sequence). V trimming: 3 bases; J trimming: 8 bases; junction bases outside the gene matches: 5. CDR3 size: 14 residues.

This clonotype turned up a few times. The chain uses TRBV9 and TRBJ2-1, with TRBD1 identical over 7 bases. V lost 0 bases and J lost 7; bases outside the gene matches: 7. The CDR3 runs 15 residues. Germline CDR1 reads SGDLS; CDR2 reads YYNGEE. The CDR3 region has the DNA TGTGCCAGCAGCGTAGCGGGGACAGTTAAAAATGAGCAGTTCTTC. Amino acids: CASSVAGTVKNEQFF.

This chain joins TRBV27 and TRBJ1-2; 7 bases align to TRBD1. Per the germline V gene, CDR1 is MNHEY and CDR2 is SMNVEV (reference sequence). This CDR3 is 14 amino acids long. Unmatched junction bases numbered 9, after V lost 7 bases and J lost 4 bases. CDR3 nucleotide sequence: TGTGCCAGCACCCGGGAGGGGGCCTTCTATGGCTACACCTTC. Protein product: CASTREGAFYGYTF.

As concerns this clonotype: At one end the junction does not follow the germline gene, possibly because of a read error. The genes are TRBV20-1 and TRBJ2-2; no firm D call. There are 12 residues in the CDR3. The germline V gene encodes CDR1 DFQATT and CDR2 SNEGSKA (reference sequence). This chain's CDR3 is CSATANNGELFF. The CDR3 DNA is TGCAGTGCTACAGCGAACAACGGGGAGCTGTTTTTT.

This chain links TRBV7-3 with TRBJ2-5, with D perhaps matching TRBD2 (6 bases). This CDR3 comprises 14 residues. Germline V lookup: CDR1 SGHTA, CDR2 FQGTGA. V dropped 6 bases and J dropped 4 bases, with 15 bases sitting between them. The DNA of the CDR3 is TGTGCCAGCAGTTTTGGGGGAGGTGGAGAGACCCAGTACTTC. The encoded protein is CASSFGGGGETQYF.

This sequence joins TRBV20-1 and TRBJ1-3; D not certain. The CDR3 has 13 residues. The germline V gene encodes CDR1 DFQATT and CDR2 SNEGSKA (reference sequence). Trimming removed 0 bases at V and 4 bases at J, with 7 bases between. The CDR3: CSARDPSGNTIYF. CDR3 nucleotides: TGCAGTGCTAGAGATCCGTCCGGAAACACCATATATTTT.

V and J are TRBV10-1 and TRBJ1-2; D is undetermined. CDR3 size: 17 residues. Germline V gene sequence: CDR1 WNHNN, CDR2 SYGVQD (reference sequence). V was shortened by 0 bases and J by 4 bases, with 18 bases between the two germline ends. CDR3 DNA sequence: TGCGCCAGCAGTGAGTCTATCGACACTGGGAACCCCTATGGCTACACCTTC. Its protein is CASSESIDTGNPYGYTF.

The sample holds a few counts of this clonotype. The rearrangement joins TRBV6-1 to TRBJ2-5; D may be TRBD1 (6 bases). CDR1 and CDR2 from the germline V gene are MNHNS and SASEGT. This CDR3 comprises 16 residues. Trimming cost V 7 bases and J 2 bases, with 20 bases left between them. The chain's CDR3 is CASKSPRGQLQETQYF. The CDR3 region has the DNA TGTGCCAGCAAATCACCTCGGGGACAACTACAAGAGACCCAGTACTTC.

The rearrangement uses TRBV7-3 and TRBJ2-7, with a tentative D call TRBD2 (6 bases). This CDR3 contains 13 residues. Germline CDR1 is SGHTA and CDR2 is FQGTGA. Trimming cost V 2 bases and J 6 bases, with 11 bases left between them. The CDR3 DNA reads as TGTGCCAGCAGCTTACGGCAGGGAGGCGAGCAGTACTTC. It codes for CASSLRQGGEQYF.

The count of this clonotype is one. This sequence joins TRBV7-9 and TRBJ2-7, with TRBD1 identical over 10 bases. J gave up 4 bases and V 4 bases, and 10 bases lay outside the gene matches. Germline V CDR1 and CDR2: SEHNR, FQNEAQ (reference sequence). This CDR3 has 16 amino acids. Here the CDR3 DNA reads TGTGCCAGCAGCTCTTCGAACCGGACAGGGGGGTACGAGCAGTACTTC. It codes for CASSSSNRTGGYEQYF.

This clonotype was recorded only once. The rearrangement links TRBV6-5 to TRBJ2-3, with TRBD2 matching 8 bases. Germline values: CDR1 MNHEY, CDR2 SVGAGI. The CDR3 runs 16 residues. With V trimmed by 3 bases and J by 3 bases, 8 bases remained unmatched. CDR3 in DNA: TGTGCCAGCAGTTATCTTGACAGCGGGGGAACAGATACGCAGTATTTT. Protein: CASSYLDSGGTDTQYF.